A selection of T cell receptor beta chains follows, all from one sample in a study of blood T cell repertoires in COVID-19. TCRdb's copy holds only in-frame clones and misses some; the assay was immunoSEQ multiplex PCR. In the table there are about 140,000 clones, under 85% of which are singletons. The sample was peripheral blood. The origin of the receptors is a human donor in a cohort sampled during active COVID-19. CDR3s include the opening cysteine and the closing phenylalanine or tryptophan. The order of the fields is J gene, clone size, D gene, V gene, CDR3 DNA, CDR3 protein. D genes are given only for firm matches. For some rows the clone size is stated as once, few or many, or as a class when expanded; others skip it.

j_call: TRBJ1-1
clone_size: .
d_call: .
v_call: TRBV9
cdr3_nt: TGTGCCAGCAGCGTACAGGGAGGGGAAGCTTTCTTT
cdr3_aa: CASSVQGGEAFF

j_call: TRBJ1-5
clone_size: .
d_call: TRBD1
v_call: TRBV6-5
cdr3_nt: TGTGCCAGCAGAAGACAGGGCTATAGCAATCAGCCCCAGCATTTT
cdr3_aa: CASRRQGYSNQPQHF

j_call: TRBJ1-3
clone_size: few
d_call: TRBD1
v_call: TRBV5-5
cdr3_nt: TGTGCCAGCAGCACCAAGACAGGGGTAATGGCTGGAAACACCATATATTTT
cdr3_aa: CASSTKTGVMAGNTIYF

j_call: TRBJ2-3
clone_size: .
d_call: TRBD1
v_call: TRBV19
cdr3_nt: TGTGCCAGTAGTATACTGGGACAGGGGGCAGATACGCAGTATTTT
cdr3_aa: CASSILGQGADTQYF

j_call: TRBJ2-1
clone_size: .
d_call: TRBD2
v_call: TRBV11-2
cdr3_nt: TGTGCCAGCAGCTTAAGGCTAGCGGGAAACAATGAGCAGTTCTTC
cdr3_aa: CASSLRLAGNNEQFF

j_call: TRBJ2-7
clone_size: .
d_call: .
v_call: TRBV7-3
cdr3_nt: TGTGCCAGCAGTCAAGGAGGTTCCTACGAGCAGTACTTC
cdr3_aa: CASSQGGSYEQYF

j_call: TRBJ1-1
clone_size: .
d_call: TRBD1
v_call: TRBV30
cdr3_nt: TGTGCCTGGAGTCGGACAGGAGGTTTCACTGAAGCTTTCTTT
cdr3_aa: CAWSRTGGFTEAFF

j_call: TRBJ1-4
clone_size: .
d_call: TRBD1
v_call: TRBV7-2
cdr3_nt: TGTGCCAGCAGCGCGGATACCGGGACAGGGCCTGAAAAACTGTTTTTT
cdr3_aa: CASSADTGTGPEKLFF

j_call: TRBJ2-7
clone_size: .
d_call: .
v_call: TRBV12-2
cdr3_nt: TGTGCAAGTCGCTTAGATAGGGCGGGGCGGACCTACGAGCAGTACTTC
cdr3_aa: CASRLDRAGRTYEQYF

j_call: TRBJ2-2
clone_size: .
d_call: .
v_call: TRBV3-1/TRBV3-2
cdr3_nt: TGTGCCAGCAGCCAAGTCCGTCAGGGAAACACCGGGGAGCTGTTTTTT
cdr3_aa: CASSQVRQGNTGELFF

j_call: TRBJ2-1
clone_size: .
d_call: TRBD1
v_call: TRBV19
cdr3_nt: TGTGCCAGTAGCACCGGGACAGCCTACGGGGATGAGCAGTTCTTC
cdr3_aa: CASSTGTAYGDEQFF

j_call: TRBJ2-1
clone_size: once
d_call: TRBD2
v_call: TRBV3-1/TRBV3-2
cdr3_nt: TGTGCCAGCAGCCAAGAAGCGGGGGGCAGCTACAATGAGCAGTTCTTC
cdr3_aa: CASSQEAGGSYNEQFF

j_call: TRBJ2-7
clone_size: .
d_call: .
v_call: TRBV6-5
cdr3_nt: TGTGCCACCTGCCTTGAGGCTAGCGTAGGCGAGCAGTACTTC
cdr3_aa: CATCLEASVGEQYF

j_call: TRBJ2-1
clone_size: .
d_call: .
v_call: TRBV14
cdr3_nt: TGTGCCAGCAGCCGGCTACTAGCTTACAATGAGCAGTTCTTC
cdr3_aa: CASSRLLAYNEQFF

j_call: TRBJ2-3
clone_size: once
d_call: TRBD2
v_call: TRBV6-1
cdr3_nt: TGTGCCAGCAGTGAACTAGCGGGGGATACAGATACGCAGTATTTT
cdr3_aa: CASSELAGDTDTQYF

j_call: TRBJ1-1
clone_size: .
d_call: .
v_call: TRBV6-4
cdr3_nt: TGTGCCAGCAGTGACTCGGGGGGGGGAAGCACTGAAGCTTTCTTT
cdr3_aa: CASSDSGGGSTEAFF

j_call: TRBJ1-4
clone_size: .
d_call: .
v_call: TRBV4-3
cdr3_nt: TGCGCCAGCAGCCAGGGGGGAGCCGTTGGAGAAAAACTGTTTTTT
cdr3_aa: CASSQGGAVGEKLFF

j_call: TRBJ2-3
clone_size: .
d_call: TRBD2
v_call: TRBV7-3
cdr3_nt: TGTGCCAGCAGCCTACTAGCGGATACTAGCACAGATACGCAGTATTTT
cdr3_aa: CASSLLADTSTDTQYF

j_call: TRBJ2-4
clone_size: .
d_call: .
v_call: TRBV6-5
cdr3_nt: TGTGCCAGCAGTTACGGGGCACAGTCGGTAGGCATTCAGTACTTC
cdr3_aa: CASSYGAQSVGIQYF

j_call: TRBJ2-3
clone_size: .
d_call: TRBD2
v_call: TRBV28
cdr3_nt: TGTGCCAGCAGAACCGGACTAGCGGGATTTCCAGATACGCAGTATTTT
cdr3_aa: CASRTGLAGFPDTQYF

j_call: TRBJ2-1
clone_size: .
d_call: TRBD2
v_call: TRBV4-3
cdr3_nt: TGCGCCAGCAGCCTGACCCTAGCGGGGGTCAATGAGCAGTTCTTC
cdr3_aa: CASSLTLAGVNEQFF

j_call: TRBJ2-1
clone_size: .
d_call: .
v_call: TRBV6-5
cdr3_nt: TGTGCCAGCGCCCGGGCAGGTGCCCTTCGGGGTGAGCAGTTCTTC
cdr3_aa: CASARAGALRGEQFF

j_call: TRBJ2-7
clone_size: .
d_call: TRBD2
v_call: TRBV6-2/TRBV6-3
cdr3_nt: TGTGCCAGCAGTCTTCCTCCGGGACTAGCATCGGCCGAGCAGTACTTC
cdr3_aa: CASSLPPGLASAEQYF

j_call: TRBJ1-2
clone_size: .
d_call: .
v_call: TRBV30
cdr3_nt: TGTGCCTGGAGTGTTTGGGGGGGGGCCTCAGATGGCTACACCTTC
cdr3_aa: CAWSVWGGASDGYTF

j_call: TRBJ2-7
clone_size: .
d_call: TRBD2
v_call: TRBV19
cdr3_nt: TGTGCCAGTAGTGGGGGGGGTGGTTTTTGGGCCACCGATGCCTACGAGCAGTACTTC
cdr3_aa: CASSGGGGFWATDAYEQYF

j_call: TRBJ2-1
clone_size: .
d_call: TRBD2
v_call: TRBV7-6
cdr3_nt: TGTGCCAGCAGCCGCATGGGGACTAGCGGGAGAAATGAGCAGTTCTTC
cdr3_aa: CASSRMGTSGRNEQFF

j_call: TRBJ1-2
clone_size: .
d_call: TRBD1
v_call: TRBV28
cdr3_nt: TGTGCCAGCAGTTCCTCCGGGACAGGGGGCGGTGGCTACACCTTC
cdr3_aa: CASSSSGTGGGGYTF

j_call: TRBJ2-1
clone_size: .
d_call: .
v_call: TRBV3-1/TRBV3-2
cdr3_nt: TGTGCCAGCAGCCAAGCCACTCTTTACAATGAGCAGTTCTTC
cdr3_aa: CASSQATLYNEQFF

j_call: TRBJ2-3
clone_size: once
d_call: TRBD1
v_call: TRBV29-1
cdr3_nt: TGCAGCGCAGACAGGGGGCGAACAGATACGCAGTATTTT
cdr3_aa: CSADRGRTDTQYF

j_call: TRBJ2-7
clone_size: .
d_call: .
v_call: TRBV15
cdr3_nt: TGTGCCACCAGCAGAGATGGGAGCTCCAGCTCCTACGAGCAGTACTTC
cdr3_aa: CATSRDGSSSSYEQYF

j_call: TRBJ2-2
clone_size: .
d_call: .
v_call: TRBV14
cdr3_nt: TGTGCCAGCAGCCAAGAAGGGGCTCCCACCCGGGAGCTGTTTTTT
cdr3_aa: CASSQEGAPTRELFF

j_call: TRBJ1-4
clone_size: .
d_call: .
v_call: TRBV2
cdr3_nt: TGTGCCAGCAGGAGGGCTGGGTTTAATGAAAAACTGTTTTTT
cdr3_aa: CASRRAGFNEKLFF

j_call: TRBJ2-7
clone_size: .
d_call: TRBD2
v_call: TRBV6-6
cdr3_nt: TGTGCCAGCAGTTACCCGGGACTAGCGCTAACCTACGAGCAGTACTTC
cdr3_aa: CASSYPGLALTYEQYF

j_call: TRBJ1-2
clone_size: .
d_call: TRBD1
v_call: TRBV6-5
cdr3_nt: TGTGCCAGCAGTAGGGACAGGGTGAACTATGGCTACACCTTC
cdr3_aa: CASSRDRVNYGYTF

j_call: TRBJ2-1
clone_size: .
d_call: .
v_call: TRBV12-2
cdr3_nt: TGTGCAAGTCGCTTAGGGGATCAGGAGGGCCTTTACAATGAGCAGTTCTTC
cdr3_aa: CASRLGDQEGLYNEQFF

j_call: TRBJ2-7
clone_size: once
d_call: TRBD1
v_call: TRBV4-2
cdr3_nt: TGTGCCAGCAGCCAGTCGCTCGAGACAGGGGAAGAGCAGTACTTC
cdr3_aa: CASSQSLETGEEQYF

j_call: TRBJ1-5
clone_size: few
d_call: .
v_call: TRBV5-1
cdr3_nt: TGCGCCAGCAGCTTGGGACAGAACCAGCCCCAGCATTTT
cdr3_aa: CASSLGQNQPQHF

j_call: TRBJ1-1
clone_size: .
d_call: .
v_call: TRBV6-4
cdr3_nt: TGTGCCAGCAGTGTAAGCAAGAACACTGAAGCTTTCTTT
cdr3_aa: CASSVSKNTEAFF

j_call: TRBJ2-5
clone_size: .
d_call: TRBD2
v_call: TRBV5-6
cdr3_nt: TGTGCCAGCAGCTTGTGGGAAGCGGGAGGAAGGGAGACCCAGTACTTC
cdr3_aa: CASSLWEAGGRETQYF

j_call: TRBJ1-1
clone_size: .
d_call: .
v_call: TRBV5-1
cdr3_nt: TGCGCCAGCAGCTCCGACATGAACACTGAAGCTTTCTTT
cdr3_aa: CASSSDMNTEAFF